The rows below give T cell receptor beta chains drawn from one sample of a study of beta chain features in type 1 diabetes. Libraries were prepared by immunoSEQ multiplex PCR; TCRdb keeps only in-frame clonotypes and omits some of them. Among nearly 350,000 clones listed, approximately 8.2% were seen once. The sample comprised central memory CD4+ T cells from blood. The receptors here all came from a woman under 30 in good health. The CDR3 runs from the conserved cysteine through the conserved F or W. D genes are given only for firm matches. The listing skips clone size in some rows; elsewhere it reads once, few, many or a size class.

CDR3 protein: CASTGTGSPGELFF
D gene: .
V gene: TRBV21-1
CDR3 length: 14
J gene: TRBJ2-2
clone size: many

CDR3 protein: CASSMNRLLGNEQFF
D gene: .
V gene: TRBV19
CDR3 length: 15
J gene: TRBJ2-1
clone size: few

CDR3 protein: CASSGVGGMNTEAFF
D gene: .
V gene: TRBV6-5
CDR3 length: 15
J gene: TRBJ1-1
clone size: few

CDR3 protein: CASSLGGLPSGANVLTF
D gene: .
V gene: TRBV4-3
CDR3 length: 17
J gene: TRBJ2-6
clone size: many

CDR3 protein: CASSPLPGANVLTF
D gene: .
V gene: TRBV5-1
CDR3 length: 14
J gene: TRBJ2-6
clone size: few

CDR3 protein: CASSLRTSGINEQFF
D gene: TRBD2
V gene: TRBV7-9
CDR3 length: 15
J gene: TRBJ2-1
clone size: many

CDR3 protein: CASSREGGQPQHF
D gene: .
V gene: TRBV7-9
CDR3 length: 13
J gene: TRBJ1-5
clone size: few

CDR3 protein: CASRGGRNTEAFF
D gene: .
V gene: TRBV19
CDR3 length: 13
J gene: TRBJ1-1
clone size: .

CDR3 protein: CASSGTGGSGYTF
D gene: TRBD1
V gene: TRBV7-2
CDR3 length: 13
J gene: TRBJ1-2
clone size: many

CDR3 protein: CASSTPGQETQYF
D gene: TRBD1
V gene: TRBV7-2
CDR3 length: 13
J gene: TRBJ2-5
clone size: .

CDR3 protein: CASSQEVTSGSGDTQYF
D gene: TRBD2
V gene: TRBV4-3
CDR3 length: 17
J gene: TRBJ2-3
clone size: .

CDR3 protein: CASSQIPDKNTEAFF
D gene: .
V gene: TRBV7-2
CDR3 length: 15
J gene: TRBJ1-1
clone size: few

CDR3 protein: CATSRRDLGEETQYF
D gene: .
V gene: TRBV15
CDR3 length: 15
J gene: TRBJ2-5
clone size: many

CDR3 protein: CASSLAGRSNTEAFF
D gene: .
V gene: TRBV5-1
CDR3 length: 15
J gene: TRBJ1-1
clone size: few

CDR3 protein: CSVASYNEQFF
D gene: .
V gene: TRBV29-1
CDR3 length: 11
J gene: TRBJ2-1
clone size: few

CDR3 protein: CASSSRGALNTEAFF
D gene: TRBD1
V gene: TRBV5-1
CDR3 length: 15
J gene: TRBJ1-1
clone size: .

CDR3 protein: CASRQGQGETQYF
D gene: TRBD1
V gene: TRBV7-9
CDR3 length: 13
J gene: TRBJ2-5
clone size: .

CDR3 protein: CASSTTRRKTGEQTQYF
D gene: TRBD1
V gene: TRBV28
CDR3 length: 17
J gene: TRBJ2-5
clone size: .

CDR3 protein: CASSPNMGSGGTEAFF
D gene: .
V gene: TRBV18
CDR3 length: 16
J gene: TRBJ1-1
clone size: .

CDR3 protein: CASTLSLAYEQYF
D gene: .
V gene: TRBV7-2
CDR3 length: 13
J gene: TRBJ2-7
clone size: many

CDR3 protein: CASSPDMSYNEQFF
D gene: .
V gene: TRBV18
CDR3 length: 14
J gene: TRBJ2-1
clone size: few

CDR3 protein: CASRPQGTRYNEQFF
D gene: .
V gene: TRBV19
CDR3 length: 15
J gene: TRBJ2-1
clone size: .

CDR3 protein: CASSLKGLENQPQHF
D gene: .
V gene: TRBV27
CDR3 length: 15
J gene: TRBJ1-5
clone size: few

CDR3 protein: CASSSTGTTEAFF
D gene: TRBD1
V gene: TRBV25-1
CDR3 length: 13
J gene: TRBJ1-1
clone size: few

CDR3 protein: CASSYYRLAGAAEQFF
D gene: TRBD2
V gene: TRBV6-5
CDR3 length: 16
J gene: TRBJ2-1
clone size: .

CDR3 protein: CASSLENYNEQFF
D gene: .
V gene: TRBV7-2
CDR3 length: 13
J gene: TRBJ2-1
clone size: few

CDR3 protein: CASSRLGEETQYF
D gene: .
V gene: TRBV7-2
CDR3 length: 13
J gene: TRBJ2-5
clone size: .

CDR3 protein: CASSYTGELFF
D gene: .
V gene: TRBV2
CDR3 length: 11
J gene: TRBJ2-2
clone size: few

CDR3 protein: CASSLAAGAYEQYF
D gene: TRBD2
V gene: TRBV7-2
CDR3 length: 14
J gene: TRBJ2-7
clone size: .

CDR3 protein: CASSPFLTGGLETQYF
D gene: TRBD1
V gene: TRBV14
CDR3 length: 16
J gene: TRBJ2-5
clone size: .

CDR3 protein: CASSESSWSYGYTF
D gene: .
V gene: TRBV2
CDR3 length: 14
J gene: TRBJ1-2
clone size: .

CDR3 protein: CSVTANYGYTF
D gene: .
V gene: TRBV29-1
CDR3 length: 11
J gene: TRBJ1-2
clone size: many

CDR3 protein: CASSLVSQTGSGLNQPQHF
D gene: .
V gene: TRBV7-2
CDR3 length: 19
J gene: TRBJ1-5
clone size: few

CDR3 protein: CASSPGTGLNTGELFF
D gene: TRBD1
V gene: TRBV5-1
CDR3 length: 16
J gene: TRBJ2-2
clone size: few

CDR3 protein: CASSLSGVGSGETQYF
D gene: .
V gene: TRBV7-3
CDR3 length: 16
J gene: TRBJ2-5
clone size: once

CDR3 protein: CASSQDLAGGPGEQFF
D gene: TRBD2
V gene: TRBV4-3
CDR3 length: 16
J gene: TRBJ2-1
clone size: many

CDR3 protein: CASRVQGAGKLFF
D gene: TRBD1
V gene: TRBV25-1
CDR3 length: 13
J gene: TRBJ1-4
clone size: many

CDR3 protein: CASSYLGRSGANVLTF
D gene: .
V gene: TRBV6-5
CDR3 length: 16
J gene: TRBJ2-6
clone size: .

CDR3 protein: CASSGQGVFEKLFF
D gene: TRBD1
V gene: TRBV7-2
CDR3 length: 14
J gene: TRBJ1-4
clone size: few

CDR3 protein: CASSAGTAGPYEQYF
D gene: TRBD1
V gene: TRBV7-9
CDR3 length: 15
J gene: TRBJ2-7
clone size: few

CDR3 protein: CASSISAGFGHEQFF
D gene: .
V gene: TRBV19
CDR3 length: 15
J gene: TRBJ2-1
clone size: .

CDR3 protein: CASSSANTIYF
D gene: .
V gene: TRBV5-1
CDR3 length: 11
J gene: TRBJ1-3
clone size: few

CDR3 protein: CASSPKRLAGGRGETQYF
D gene: TRBD2
V gene: TRBV5-4
CDR3 length: 18
J gene: TRBJ2-5
clone size: .

CDR3 protein: CASSTSSGSPPGELFF
D gene: TRBD2
V gene: TRBV7-3
CDR3 length: 16
J gene: TRBJ2-2
clone size: few

CDR3 protein: CASSRGEAYGYTF
D gene: .
V gene: TRBV6-4
CDR3 length: 13
J gene: TRBJ1-2
clone size: few

CDR3 protein: CASSLERAGHEQYF
D gene: TRBD2
V gene: TRBV7-3
CDR3 length: 14
J gene: TRBJ2-7
clone size: .

CDR3 protein: CASIGGGTNGYTF
D gene: .
V gene: TRBV6-6
CDR3 length: 13
J gene: TRBJ1-2
clone size: .

CDR3 protein: CASNGRDNEQFF
D gene: TRBD2
V gene: TRBV9
CDR3 length: 12
J gene: TRBJ2-1
clone size: many

CDR3 protein: CSVGDGRNIQYF
D gene: .
V gene: TRBV29-1
CDR3 length: 12
J gene: TRBJ2-4
clone size: many

CDR3 protein: CASSQGGRAGANVLTF
D gene: .
V gene: TRBV4-3
CDR3 length: 16
J gene: TRBJ2-6
clone size: .

CDR3 protein: CASSLAMRVDDEQFF
D gene: .
V gene: TRBV5-4
CDR3 length: 15
J gene: TRBJ2-1
clone size: .

CDR3 protein: CASSPLETANYGYTF
D gene: .
V gene: TRBV18
CDR3 length: 15
J gene: TRBJ1-2
clone size: few

CDR3 protein: CASNLGERQETQYF
D gene: .
V gene: TRBV7-9
CDR3 length: 14
J gene: TRBJ2-5
clone size: few